Listed below are T cell receptor beta chains from one sample, sequenced in a study of T cell responses to AZD1222 COVID-19 vaccine. Sequencing was performed with immunoSEQ multiplex PCR; in TCRdb, only in-frame clones are kept and a portion is missing. In the table there are about 84,000 clones, approximately 85% of which are singletons. Source: peripheral blood, taken 28 days after the second AZD1222 dose. The source is an adult who received the AZD1222 COVID-19 vaccine. The CDR3 runs from the conserved cysteine through the conserved F or W. Fields, in order: V gene, J gene, D gene, clone size, CDR3 protein, CDR3 DNA. A D gene is named only where the DNA matches it firmly. Part of the rows lack a size; the others show once, few, many or a class for expanded clones.

TRBV19,TRBJ1-5,TRBD1,few,CATRTGGVNQPQHF,TGTGCCACTAGAACAGGGGGAGTGAACCAGCCCCAGCATTTT
TRBV19,TRBJ2-7,-,medium-sized,CASSIGGGYEQYF,TGTGCCAGTAGTATAGGGGGAGGATACGAGCAGTACTTC
TRBV4-1,TRBJ2-3,-,once,CASSHVGRTQQGTQYF,TGCGCCAGCAGCCATGTCGGACGTACCCAACAAGGTACGCAGTATTTT
TRBV4-1,TRBJ1-5,-,-,CASSQADLIRQGLYNQPQHF,TGCGCCAGCAGCCAAGCTGATCTGATAAGGCAGGGCTTGTACAATCAGCCCCAGCATTTT
TRBV27,TRBJ2-3,-,-,CASSLLMDRTDTQYF,TGTGCCAGCAGTTTACTCATGGACCGCACAGATACGCAGTATTTT
TRBV2,TRBJ2-7,-,-,CASRNRYDSSEQYF,TGTGCCAGCAGGAACAGGTATGACTCCTCCGAGCAGTACTTC
TRBV7-6,TRBJ1-2,-,-,CASSLVRGGDYGYTF,TGTGCCAGCAGCTTAGTGCGAGGAGGAGACTATGGCTACACCTTC
TRBV2,TRBJ2-3,-,-,CASSDPPRGTDTQYF,TGTGCCAGCAGTGATCCCCCCCGCGGCACAGATACGCAGTATTTT
TRBV29-1,TRBJ2-2,TRBD1,few,CSVEALGTDTGELFF,TGCAGCGTTGAAGCGCTCGGGACAGACACCGGGGAGCTGTTTTTT
TRBV9,TRBJ1-2,TRBD1,once,CASSPRTGGFPYGYTF,TGTGCCAGCAGCCCACGGACAGGGGGCTTCCCATATGGCTACACCTTC
TRBV7-8,TRBJ2-2,-,-,CASSFTGELFF,TGTGCCAGCAGCTTCACCGGGGAGCTGTTTTTT
TRBV6-4,TRBJ1-6,TRBD1,-,CASTPGQRISPLHF,TGTGCCAGTACCCCGGGACAGAGGATTTCACCCCTCCACTTT
TRBV7-5,TRBJ2-7,-,-,CVRSSSGYEQYF,TGTGTCAGAAGCTCTTCAGGGTACGAGCAGTACTTC
TRBV7-8,TRBJ1-5,-,once,CASSLGRFSNQPQHF,TGTGCCAGCAGCTTAGGACGGTTTAGCAATCAGCCCCAGCATTTT
TRBV27,TRBJ2-2,-,once,CASSFYRNTGELFF,TGTGCCAGCAGTTTTTACAGAAACACCGGGGAGCTGTTTTTT
TRBV3-1/TRBV3-2,TRBJ2-7,TRBD1,-,CASSQEGGQGEEGRDEQYF,TGTGCCAGCAGCCAAGAAGGGGGACAGGGTGAAGAGGGAAGGGACGAGCAGTACTTC
TRBV7-6,TRBJ2-1,-,-,CASSLLMDEQFF,TGTGCCAGCAGCCTACTCATGGATGAGCAGTTCTTC
TRBV6-6,TRBJ1-1,-,few,CASSYSNLFGAFF,TGTGCCAGCAGTTACTCCAATTTATTTGGGGCTTTCTTT
TRBV28,TRBJ2-7,TRBD1,-,CASSPGQETYEQYF,TGTGCCAGCAGCCCGGGACAGGAGACCTACGAGCAGTACTTC
TRBV7-2,TRBJ2-7,TRBD1,-,CASSLVWTGTATYEQYF,TGTGCCAGCAGCTTAGTTTGGACCGGGACAGCCACCTACGAGCAGTACTTC
TRBV6-6,TRBJ2-7,TRBD1,-,CASSIEQGTGYEQYF,TGTGCCAGCAGCATCGAACAAGGGACAGGGTACGAGCAGTACTTC
TRBV7-9,TRBJ2-5,-,-,CASSSGGLETQYF,TGTGCCAGCAGCTCCGGAGGATTGGAGACCCAGTACTTC
TRBV28,TRBJ1-5,-,-,CASRHLPGHNSNQPQHF,TGTGCCAGCAGACACCTCCCCGGACATAATAGCAATCAGCCCCAGCATTTT
TRBV29-1,TRBJ2-6,-,-,CSVEIWASGANVLTF,TGCAGCGTTGAAATCTGGGCTTCCGGGGCCAACGTCCTGACTTTC
TRBV9,TRBJ2-3,-,-,CASSPTPRGTITTDTQYF,TGTGCCAGCAGCCCTACTCCGCGGGGGACAATAACCACAGATACGCAGTATTTT
TRBV5-4,TRBJ2-7,-,-,CASSLSSGYEQYF,TGTGCCAGCAGCTTGAGTAGCGGATACGAGCAGTACTTC
TRBV2,TRBJ1-1,-,-,CASSVPGRNTEAFF,TGTGCCAGCAGCGTTCCGGGGCGGAACACTGAAGCTTTCTTT
TRBV2,TRBJ1-2,-,-,CASSSRTSSYGYTF,TGTGCCAGCAGCTCTCGGACAAGCAGCTATGGCTACACCTTC
TRBV5-1,TRBJ1-5,-,once,CASSLGGLNQPQHF,TGCGCCAGCAGCTTGGGGGGACTCAATCAGCCCCAGCATTTT
TRBV12-3/TRBV12-4,TRBJ2-2,-,-,CASSLIGTGELFF,TGTGCCAGCAGTTTAATTGGTACCGGGGAGCTGTTTTTT
TRBV19,TRBJ2-7,-,-,CASSKGPANTEQYF,TGTGCCAGTAGTAAGGGGCCAGCTAACACCGAGCAGTACTTC
TRBV9,TRBJ2-1,-,-,CASSSPGGGTVGEQFF,TGTGCCAGCAGCTCTCCGGGCGGGGGGACAGTTGGTGAGCAGTTCTTC
TRBV11-1,TRBJ2-3,TRBD2,once,CASSLAGGPPDTQYF,TGTGCCAGCAGCTTGGCGGGGGGGCCCCCAGATACGCAGTATTTT
TRBV7-6,TRBJ2-7,-,-,CASSPGDYEQYF,TGTGCCAGCAGCCCGGGGGATTACGAGCAGTACTTC
TRBV5-4,TRBJ1-3,-,few,CASQEGGPLSGNTIYF,TGTGCCAGCCAAGAAGGGGGTCCCCTCTCTGGAAACACCATATATTTT
TRBV28,TRBJ1-1,TRBD1,-,CASSLPGGTEAFF,TGTGCCAGCAGTTTGCCAGGGGGCACTGAAGCTTTCTTT
TRBV24-1,TRBJ1-4,-,-,CATSLDEKLFF,TGTGCCACCAGTTTAGATGAAAAACTGTTTTTT
TRBV6-5,TRBJ1-5,-,-,CASSLEDGSNQPQHF,TGTGCCAGCAGTTTGGAGGACGGGAGCAATCAGCCCCAGCATTTT
TRBV6-1,TRBJ1-2,-,-,CASSDGPASYGYTF,TGTGCCAGCAGTGATGGGCCAGCCAGCTATGGCTACACCTTC
TRBV5-1,TRBJ1-1,TRBD1,-,CASSLGDRASEAFF,TGCGCCAGCAGCTTGGGCGACAGGGCGAGTGAAGCTTTCTTT
TRBV19,TRBJ2-1,-,-,CASSQLQGNEQFF,TGTGCCAGTAGTCAACTACAGGGTAATGAGCAGTTCTTC
TRBV19,TRBJ2-1,TRBD1,-,CVSSSKGALSYNEQFF,TGTGTCAGTAGCTCCAAGGGGGCTCTCTCCTACAATGAGCAGTTCTTC
TRBV6-5,TRBJ2-3,TRBD2,-,CASSPSSGGADTQYF,TGTGCCAGCAGTCCCTCTAGCGGGGGGGCGGATACGCAGTATTTT
TRBV19,TRBJ2-3,-,-,CASSLTGRRPDTQYF,TGTGCCAGTAGTCTCACAGGGAGGAGGCCAGATACGCAGTATTTT